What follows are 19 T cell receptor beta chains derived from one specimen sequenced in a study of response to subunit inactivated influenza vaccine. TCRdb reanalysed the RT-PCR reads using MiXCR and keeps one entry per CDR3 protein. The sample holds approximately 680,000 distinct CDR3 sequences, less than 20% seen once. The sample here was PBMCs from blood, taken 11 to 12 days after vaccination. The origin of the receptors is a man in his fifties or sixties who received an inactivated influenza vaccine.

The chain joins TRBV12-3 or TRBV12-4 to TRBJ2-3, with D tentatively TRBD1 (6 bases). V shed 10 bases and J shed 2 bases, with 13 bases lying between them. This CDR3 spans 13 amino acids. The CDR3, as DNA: TGTGCCACCTCCTGGACAGACACAGATACGCAGTATTTT. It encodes CATSWTDTDTQYF.

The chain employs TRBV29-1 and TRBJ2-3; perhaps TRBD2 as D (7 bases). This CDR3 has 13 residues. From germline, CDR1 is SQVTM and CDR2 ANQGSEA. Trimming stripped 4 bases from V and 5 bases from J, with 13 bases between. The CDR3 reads CSVVGGRRDTQYF. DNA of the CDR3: TGCAGCGTTGTCGGGGGGCGAAGAGATACGCAGTATTTT.

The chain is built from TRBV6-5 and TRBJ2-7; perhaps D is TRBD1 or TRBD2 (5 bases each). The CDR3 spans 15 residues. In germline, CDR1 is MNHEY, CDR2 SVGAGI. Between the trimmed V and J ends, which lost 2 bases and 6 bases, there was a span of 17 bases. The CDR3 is CASSYGDGVTTEQYF. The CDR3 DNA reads TGTGCCAGCAGTTACGGGGACGGAGTGACGACCGAGCAGTACTTC.

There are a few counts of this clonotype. The CDR3 spells CASSPGSGFGYEQYF. The CDR3 DNA reads TGTGCCAGCAGCCCAGGATCGGGCTTTGGATACGAGCAGTACTTC. The chain links TRBV4-2 to TRBJ2-7; D is ambiguous. CDR1 and CDR2 (germline): LGHNA, YNFKEQ. The CDR3 consists of 15 residues. The V end lost 4 bases, the J end lost 4 bases, and 17 bases lay between the germline ends.

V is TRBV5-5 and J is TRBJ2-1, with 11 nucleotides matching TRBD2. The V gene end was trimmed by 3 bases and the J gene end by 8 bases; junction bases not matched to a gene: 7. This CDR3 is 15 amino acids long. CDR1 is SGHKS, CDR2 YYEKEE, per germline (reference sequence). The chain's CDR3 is CASSSTSGSFDEQFF. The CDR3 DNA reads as TGTGCCAGCAGCTCAACTAGCGGGAGTTTCGATGAGCAGTTCTTC. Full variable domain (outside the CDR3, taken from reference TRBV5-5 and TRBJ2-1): DAGVTQSPTHLIKTRGQQVTLRCSPISGHKSVSWYQQVLGQGPQFIFQYYEKEERGRGNFPDRFSARQFPNYSSELNVNALLLGDSALYLCASSSTSGSFDEQFFGPGTRLTVL.

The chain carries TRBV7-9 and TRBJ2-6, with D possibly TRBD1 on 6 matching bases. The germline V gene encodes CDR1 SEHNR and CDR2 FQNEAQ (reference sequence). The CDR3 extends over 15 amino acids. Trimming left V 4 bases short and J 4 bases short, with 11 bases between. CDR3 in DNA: TGTGCCAGCAGCTCAAGGGGGAAGGGGGCCAACGTCCTGACTTTC. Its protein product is CASSSRGKGANVLTF.

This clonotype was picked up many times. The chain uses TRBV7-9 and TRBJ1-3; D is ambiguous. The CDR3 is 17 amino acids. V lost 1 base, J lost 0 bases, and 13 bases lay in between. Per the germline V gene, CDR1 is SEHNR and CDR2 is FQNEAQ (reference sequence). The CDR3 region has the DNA TGTGCCAGCAGCTTAGATCGAAACTATCCCTCTGGAAACACCATATATTTT. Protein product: CASSLDRNYPSGNTIYF. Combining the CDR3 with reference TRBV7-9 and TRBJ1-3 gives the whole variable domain DTGVSQNPRHKITKRGQNVTFRCDPISEHNRLYWYRQTLGQGPEFLTYFQNEAQLEKSRLLSDRFSAERPKGSFSTLEIQRTEQGDSAMYLCASSLDRNYPSGNTIYFGEGSWLTVV.

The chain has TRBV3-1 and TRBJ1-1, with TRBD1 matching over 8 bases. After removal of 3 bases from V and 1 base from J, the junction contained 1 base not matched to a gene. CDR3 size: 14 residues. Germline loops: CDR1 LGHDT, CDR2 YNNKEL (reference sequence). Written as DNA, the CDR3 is TGTGCCAGCAGCCAGACAGGGGCGAACACTGAAGCTTTCTTT. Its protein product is CASSQTGANTEAFF.

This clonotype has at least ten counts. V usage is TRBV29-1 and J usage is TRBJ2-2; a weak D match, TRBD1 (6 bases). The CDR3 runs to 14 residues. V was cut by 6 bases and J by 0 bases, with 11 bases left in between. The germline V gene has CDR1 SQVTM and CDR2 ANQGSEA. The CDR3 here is CSVYGTPNTGELFF. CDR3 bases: TGCAGCGTCTACGGGACACCGAACACCGGGGAGCTGTTTTTT.

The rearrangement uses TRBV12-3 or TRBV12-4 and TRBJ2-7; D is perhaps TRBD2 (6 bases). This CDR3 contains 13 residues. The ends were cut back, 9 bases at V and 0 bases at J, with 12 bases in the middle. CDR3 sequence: CASLLGGSYEQYF. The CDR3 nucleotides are TGTGCCAGTCTCCTGGGGGGCTCCTACGAGCAGTACTTC.

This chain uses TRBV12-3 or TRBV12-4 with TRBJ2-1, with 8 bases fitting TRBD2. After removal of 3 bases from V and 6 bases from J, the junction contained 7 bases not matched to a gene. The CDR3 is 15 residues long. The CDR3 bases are TGTGCCAGCAGTTTTTTGCTAGCGGGCCTCAATGAGCAGTTCTTC. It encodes CASSFLLAGLNEQFF.

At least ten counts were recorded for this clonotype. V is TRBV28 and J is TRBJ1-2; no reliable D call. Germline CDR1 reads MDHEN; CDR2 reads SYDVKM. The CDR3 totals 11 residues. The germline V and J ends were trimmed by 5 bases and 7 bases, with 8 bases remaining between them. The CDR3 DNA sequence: TGTGCCAGCAGTGACCTCCGTGGCTACACCTTC. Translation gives CASSDLRGYTF.

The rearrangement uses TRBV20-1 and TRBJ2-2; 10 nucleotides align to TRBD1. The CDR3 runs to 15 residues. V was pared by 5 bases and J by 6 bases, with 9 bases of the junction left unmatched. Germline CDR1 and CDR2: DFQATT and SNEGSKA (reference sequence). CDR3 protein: CSAPDRGQGSGELFF. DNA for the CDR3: TGCAGTGCTCCCGACAGGGGGCAAGGATCCGGGGAGCTGTTTTTT.

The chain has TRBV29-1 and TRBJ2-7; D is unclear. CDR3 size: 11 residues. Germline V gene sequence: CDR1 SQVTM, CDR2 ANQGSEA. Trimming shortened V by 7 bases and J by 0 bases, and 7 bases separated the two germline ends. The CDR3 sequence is CSARISYEQYF. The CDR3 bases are TGCAGCGCCAGAATCTCCTACGAGCAGTACTTC.

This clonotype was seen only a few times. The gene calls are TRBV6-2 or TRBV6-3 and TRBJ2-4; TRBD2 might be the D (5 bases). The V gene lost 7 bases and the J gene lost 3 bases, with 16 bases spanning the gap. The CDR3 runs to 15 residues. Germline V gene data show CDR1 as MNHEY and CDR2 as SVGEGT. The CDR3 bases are TGTGCCAGCACCACCCCCCGGGGTGGCAAAAACATTCAGTACTTC. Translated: CASTTPRGGKNIQYF.

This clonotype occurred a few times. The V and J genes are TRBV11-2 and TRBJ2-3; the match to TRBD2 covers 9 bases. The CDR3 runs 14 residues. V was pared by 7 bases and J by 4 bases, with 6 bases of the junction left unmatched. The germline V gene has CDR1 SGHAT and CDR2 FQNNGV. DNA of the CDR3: TGTGCCAGCATGCCGGGACTAGCATCAGATACGCAGTATTTT. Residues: CASMPGLASDTQYF.

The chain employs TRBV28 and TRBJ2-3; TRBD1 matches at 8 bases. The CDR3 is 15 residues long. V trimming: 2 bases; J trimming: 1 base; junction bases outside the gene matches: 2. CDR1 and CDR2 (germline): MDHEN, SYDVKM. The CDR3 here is CASSLMDRGTDTQYF. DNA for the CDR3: TGTGCCAGCAGTTTAATGGACAGGGGCACAGATACGCAGTATTTT. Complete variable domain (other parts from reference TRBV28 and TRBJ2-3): DVKVTQSSRYLVKRTGEKVFLECVQDMDHENMFWYRQDPGLGLRLIYFSYDVKMKEKGDIPEGYSVSREKKERFSLILESASTNQTSMYLCASSLMDRGTDTQYFGPGTRLTVL.

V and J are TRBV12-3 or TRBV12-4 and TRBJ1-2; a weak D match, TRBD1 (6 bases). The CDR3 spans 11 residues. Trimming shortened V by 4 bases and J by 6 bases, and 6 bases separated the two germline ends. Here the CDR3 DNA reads TGTGCCAGCAGTTCAGGGGATGGCTACACCTTC. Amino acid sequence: CASSSGDGYTF.

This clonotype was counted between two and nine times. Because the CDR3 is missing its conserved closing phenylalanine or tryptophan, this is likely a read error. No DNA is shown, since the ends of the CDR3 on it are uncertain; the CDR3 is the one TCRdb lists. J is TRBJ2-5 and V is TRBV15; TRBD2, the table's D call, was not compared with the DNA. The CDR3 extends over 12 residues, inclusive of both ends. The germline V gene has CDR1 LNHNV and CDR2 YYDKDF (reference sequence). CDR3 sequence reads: CATSRDLGDYQV.